This T cell receptor (beta chain) originates from a study of blood T cell repertoires in COVID-19. For the study at large: The United States, Italy and Spain were the sources of the acute and convalescent COVID-19 samples. PBMCs, B-cell-depleted T cells, or T cells provided the cDNA or gDNA that made up the material.

The Seattle patients, enrolled during active infection, were followed longitudinally. This clone was observed once. The CDR3 is 17 amino acids. V lost 0 bases and J lost 2, with 14 bases in between. Germline assignment: CDR1 LNHDA and CDR2 SQIVND (reference sequence). Original methodology: Estimates of nucleated cell counts were drawn from the amplification of reference gene primers. Clones were sequenced by immunoSEQ multiplex PCR, and TCRdb holds only the in-frame ones, with some missing. The DNA was the basis for D and trimming; V, J and clone size are from that table. The sample carries some 350,000 clones, around 90% recorded once.

The specimen was peripheral blood. This sequence originates from a woman aged 30 to 39 with COVID-19, enrolled during active disease. V is TRBV19 and J is TRBJ2-1, with D possibly matching TRBD2 (5 bases). In DNA form, the CDR3 reads TGTGCCAGTAGTATAGAGGTACGGGGTGGCGCCTACAATGAGCAGTTCTTC. It translates to CASSIEVRGGAYNEQFF.